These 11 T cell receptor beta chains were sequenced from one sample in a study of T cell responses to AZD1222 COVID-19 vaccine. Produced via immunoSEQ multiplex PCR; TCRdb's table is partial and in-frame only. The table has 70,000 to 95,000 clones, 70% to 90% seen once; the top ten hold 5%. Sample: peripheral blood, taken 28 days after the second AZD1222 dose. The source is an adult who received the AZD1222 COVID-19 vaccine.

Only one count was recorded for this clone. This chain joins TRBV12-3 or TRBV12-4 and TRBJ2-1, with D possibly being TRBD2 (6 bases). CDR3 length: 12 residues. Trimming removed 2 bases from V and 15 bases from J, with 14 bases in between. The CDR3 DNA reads TGTGCCAGCAGTTTAACCGGATTGGGAGGGTTCTTC. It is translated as CASSLTGLGGFF.

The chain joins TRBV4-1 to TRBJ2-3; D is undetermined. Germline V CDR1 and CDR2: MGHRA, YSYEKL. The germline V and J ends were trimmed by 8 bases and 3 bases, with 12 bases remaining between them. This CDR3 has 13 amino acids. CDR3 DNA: TGCGCCAGCGGGCCGGTGGAAACAGATACGCAGTATTTT. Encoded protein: CASGPVETDTQYF.

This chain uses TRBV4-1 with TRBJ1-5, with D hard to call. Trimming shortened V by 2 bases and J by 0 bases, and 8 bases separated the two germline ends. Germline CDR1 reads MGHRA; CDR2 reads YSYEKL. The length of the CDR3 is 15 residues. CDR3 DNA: TGCGCCAGCAGCCAATACGACAATAGCAATCAGCCCCAGCATTTT. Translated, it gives CASSQYDNSNQPQHF.

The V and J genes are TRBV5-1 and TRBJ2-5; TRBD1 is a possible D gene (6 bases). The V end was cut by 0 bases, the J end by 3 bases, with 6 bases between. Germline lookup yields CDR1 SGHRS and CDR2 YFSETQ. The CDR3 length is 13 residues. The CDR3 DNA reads TGCGCCAGCAGCTTGGGGACAGAAGAGACCCAGTACTTC. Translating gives CASSLGTEETQYF.

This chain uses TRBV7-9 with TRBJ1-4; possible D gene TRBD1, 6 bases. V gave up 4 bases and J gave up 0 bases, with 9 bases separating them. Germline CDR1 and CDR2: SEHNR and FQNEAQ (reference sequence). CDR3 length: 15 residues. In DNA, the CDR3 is TGTGCCAGCAGCTCGAGACAGGCAACTAATGAAAAACTGTTTTTT. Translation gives CASSSRQATNEKLFF.

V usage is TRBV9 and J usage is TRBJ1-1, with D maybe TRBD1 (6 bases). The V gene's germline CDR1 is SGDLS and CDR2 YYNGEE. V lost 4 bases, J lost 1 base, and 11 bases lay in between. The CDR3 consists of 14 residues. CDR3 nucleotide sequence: TGTGCCAGCAGCCCGGGGACAACGAACACTGAAGCTTTCTTT. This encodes CASSPGTTNTEAFF.

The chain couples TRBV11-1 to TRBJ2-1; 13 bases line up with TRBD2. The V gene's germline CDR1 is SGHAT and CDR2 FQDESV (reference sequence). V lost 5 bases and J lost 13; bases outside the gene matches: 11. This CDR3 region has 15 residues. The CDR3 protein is CASSPLTSGGWAQFF. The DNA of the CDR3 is TGTGCCAGCAGCCCCCTGACTAGCGGGGGGTGGGCACAGTTCTTC.

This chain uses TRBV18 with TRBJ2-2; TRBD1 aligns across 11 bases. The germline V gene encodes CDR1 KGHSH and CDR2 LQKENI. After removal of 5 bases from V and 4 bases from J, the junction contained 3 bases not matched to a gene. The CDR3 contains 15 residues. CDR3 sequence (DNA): TGTGCCAGCTCATCCGGGACAGGGGGCACCGGGGAGCTGTTTTTT. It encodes CASSSGTGGTGELFF.

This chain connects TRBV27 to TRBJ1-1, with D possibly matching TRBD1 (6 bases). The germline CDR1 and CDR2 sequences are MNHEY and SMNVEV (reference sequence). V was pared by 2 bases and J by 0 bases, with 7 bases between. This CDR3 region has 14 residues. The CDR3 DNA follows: TGTGCCAGCAGTTTAAGGGGGATGAACACTGAAGCTTTCTTT. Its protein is CASSLRGMNTEAFF.

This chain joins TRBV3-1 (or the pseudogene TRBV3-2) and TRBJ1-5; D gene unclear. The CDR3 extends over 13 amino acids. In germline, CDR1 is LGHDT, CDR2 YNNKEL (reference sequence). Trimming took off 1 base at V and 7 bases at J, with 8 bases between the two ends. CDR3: CASSQGGGQPQHF. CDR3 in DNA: TGTGCCAGCAGCCAAGGGGGTGGCCAGCCCCAGCATTTT.

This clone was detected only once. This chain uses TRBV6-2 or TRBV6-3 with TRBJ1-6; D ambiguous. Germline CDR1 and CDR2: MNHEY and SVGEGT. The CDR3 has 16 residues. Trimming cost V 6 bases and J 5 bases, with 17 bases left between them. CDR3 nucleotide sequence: TGTGCCAGCAGCCCTGGACGGACCCCGGATAATTCACCCCTCCACTTT. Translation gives CASSPGRTPDNSPLHF.